Each of the 26 T cell receptor beta chains below was sequenced from the same sample in a study of T cells after posttransplantation cyclophosphamide. Clones were sequenced by immunoSEQ multiplex PCR, and TCRdb holds only the in-frame ones, with some missing. Among 66,000 or so clones listed, over 85% were seen once. Sequencing input: PBMCs. The receptors were sampled from a woman aged 25-40 years in good health and a related stem cell transplant donor.

V gene TRBV9 combines with J gene TRBJ2-5; D remains ambiguous. V lost 0 bases to trimming and J lost 3 bases, with 6 bases between them. Germline V gene lookup returns CDR1 SGDLS and CDR2 YYNGEE. CDR3 length equals 13 residues. CDR3 DNA: TGTGCCAGCAGCGTAGACAGTGAAGAGACCCAGTACTTC. Amino acid sequence: CASSVDSEETQYF.

The chain uses TRBV4-3 and TRBJ2-3; no definite D call. CDR3 size: 13 residues. Germline values: CDR1 LGHNA, CDR2 YSLEER. Between the trimmed V and J ends, which lost 3 bases and 2 bases, there was a span of 6 bases. The CDR3 DNA is TGCGCCAGCAGCCATTTTATCACAGATACGCAGTATTTT. This encodes CASSHFITDTQYF.

This chain joins TRBV29-1 and TRBJ2-1; TRBD2 aligns across 8 bases. Trimming cost V 8 bases and J 10 bases; bases outside gene matches: 7. This CDR3 contains 11 residues. Per germline, CDR1 SQVTM and CDR2 ANQGSEA. CDR3 protein: CSLRGGREQFF. The CDR3 DNA is TGCAGCCTCCGGGGGGGCCGAGAGCAGTTCTTC.

The CDR3 sequence: CASSGPGQGGPQETQYF. Here the CDR3 DNA reads TGTGCCAGCAGCGGTCCGGGACAGGGGGGCCCCCAAGAGACCCAGTACTTC. The chain is built from TRBV7-9 and TRBJ2-5; 11 bases are a match to TRBD1. Per the germline V gene, CDR1 is SEHNR and CDR2 is FQNEAQ (reference sequence). The CDR3 covers 17 residues. The V and J ends lost 5 bases and 1 base, in that order; junction bases with no gene match: 9.

The chain employs TRBV6-5 and TRBJ1-2, with D hard to call. Per germline, CDR1 MNHEY and CDR2 SVGAGI. The CDR3 is 14 residues long. The ends were cut back, 2 bases at V and 4 bases at J, with 11 bases in the middle. The CDR3 is CASSYGLDAYGYTF. In DNA form, the CDR3 reads TGTGCCAGCAGTTACGGGTTGGACGCCTATGGCTACACCTTC.

This chain connects TRBV7-2 to TRBJ2-6, with TRBD2 matching over 10 bases. V lost 5 bases and J lost 3; bases outside the gene matches: 7. The CDR3 sequence is 17 residues long. CDR1 is SGHTA and CDR2 is FQGNSA in the germline V gene. The chain's CDR3 is CASSPRPSGSGANVLTF. The CDR3 bases are TGTGCCAGCAGCCCTCGGCCTAGCGGGAGTGGGGCCAACGTCCTGACTTTC.

The genes are TRBV7-2 and TRBJ2-3, with TRBD2 matching 9 bases. The V and J ends lost 5 bases and 4 bases, in that order; junction bases with no gene match: 10. The CDR3 consists of 16 residues. Germline V gene data show CDR1 as SGHTA and CDR2 as FQGNSA. The CDR3 region is CASSRRGGGASDTQYF. The CDR3 DNA is TGTGCCAGCAGCCGGAGAGGCGGGGGGGCCTCAGATACGCAGTATTTT. The full variable domain, its missing parts supplied by reference TRBV7-2 and TRBJ2-3, is GAGVSQSPSNKVTEKGKDVELRCDPISGHTALYWYRQSLGQGLEFLIYFQGNSAPDKSGLPSDRFSAERTGGSVSTLTIQRTQQEDSAVYLCASSRRGGGASDTQYFGPGTRLTVL.

The chain combines TRBV19 with TRBJ1-6; no firm D call. Trimming shortened V by 3 bases and J by 14 bases, and 8 bases separated the two germline ends. The CDR3 contains 11 residues. The germline gives CDR1 LNHDA, CDR2 SQIVND (reference sequence). CDR3 DNA: TGTGCCAGTAGTATCCGAGAATCCCTCCACTTT. Translating gives CASSIRESLHF.

The chain links TRBV5-6 to TRBJ1-4; a possible D gene is TRBD1 (6 bases). Trimming stripped 2 bases from V and 6 bases from J, with 14 bases between. From germline, CDR1 is SGHDT and CDR2 YYEEEE. This CDR3 has 15 amino acids. CDR3 DNA: TGTGCCAGCAGCTTCCAGGGGACGGATGATGAAAAACTGTTTTTT. Its protein product is CASSFQGTDDEKLFF.

This clone has only one observation. J is TRBJ2-2 and V is TRBV19; no reliable D call. Trimming left V 3 bases short and J 4 bases short, with 6 bases between. Germline CDR1 and CDR2: LNHDA and SQIVND (reference sequence). The CDR3 contains 13 residues. The CDR3 region has the DNA TGTGCCAGTAGTATTAGTCGCACCGGGGAGCTGTTTTTT. Its protein is CASSISRTGELFF.

The chain joins TRBV19 to TRBJ1-5; 7 bases agree with TRBD1. The germline gives CDR1 LNHDA, CDR2 SQIVND (reference sequence). Trimming took 3 bases from V and 3 from J; bases not matched to a gene: 5. This CDR3 comprises 15 residues. CDR3 sequence (DNA): TGTGCCAGTAGTATGATTGGGACAGTCAATCAGCCCCAGCATTTT. Translation: CASSMIGTVNQPQHF.

V gene TRBV27 combines with J gene TRBJ2-6; no clear D gene. V was shortened by 3 bases and J by 4 bases, with 10 bases between the two germline ends. The CDR3 is 15 amino acids. Germline CDR1 reads MNHEY; CDR2 reads SMNVEV (reference sequence). This chain's CDR3 is CASSFEGTGANVLTF. CDR3 in DNA: TGTGCCAGCAGTTTCGAAGGTACCGGGGCCAACGTCCTGACTTTC.

The CDR3 DNA is TGTGCCAGTAAACGCGGGTCGAAGAGCTCCTACGAGCAGTACTTC. It is translated as CASKRGSKSSYEQYF. J is TRBJ2-7 and V is TRBV19, with a weak D call TRBD2 (5 bases). Germline CDR1 is LNHDA and CDR2 is SQIVND (reference sequence). The CDR3 spans 15 residues. V was clipped by 7 bases and J by 0 bases, with 16 bases between them.

CDR3 DNA sequence: TGTGCCAGCAGCCCAACCGGGACAGGGTTGGGGACTGAAGCTTTCTTT. Its protein is CASSPTGTGLGTEAFF. The chain uses TRBV27 and TRBJ1-1, with 9 positions matching TRBD1. The CDR3 extends over 16 amino acids. Trimming removed 6 bases from V and 5 bases from J; junction bases left unmatched: 13. Germline V gene data show CDR1 as MNHEY and CDR2 as SMNVEV (reference sequence).

The CDR3 sequence: CAISPGPQLYF. CDR3 sequence (DNA): TGTGCCATCAGCCCGGGACCCCAGTTATATTTT. The chain couples TRBV10-3 to TRBJ1-3, with D perhaps matching TRBD1 (5 bases). The length of the CDR3 is 11 residues. V gave up 6 bases and J gave up 14 bases, with 14 bases separating them. CDR1 is ENHRY and CDR2 is SYGVKD in the germline V gene.

The rearrangement uses TRBV6-6 and TRBJ2-7; perhaps TRBD1 as D (6 bases). The germline V gene encodes CDR1 MNHNY and CDR2 SVGAGI (reference sequence). Trimming pared 2 bases from V and 0 bases from J, leaving 14 bases between. CDR3 length: 16 amino acids. The CDR3 DNA reads as TGTGCCAGCAGTTACGGCAGGGGTAGTAGCTCCTACGAGCAGTACTTC. It is translated as CASSYGRGSSSYEQYF.

V is TRBV7-6 and J is TRBJ1-4; D is perhaps TRBD1 (6 bases). The V end was cut by 0 bases, the J end by 7 bases, with 15 bases between. This CDR3 contains 16 residues. Germline V gene data show CDR1 as SGHVS and CDR2 as FNYEAQ. The DNA for the CDR3 is TGTGCCAGCAGCTTAGCACCGGGGGCTCAGGTTGAAAAACTGTTTTTT. Encoded protein: CASSLAPGAQVEKLFF.

The chain is built from TRBV27 and TRBJ1-5; D is ambiguous. Germline loops: CDR1 MNHEY, CDR2 SMNVEV (reference sequence). The CDR3 runs to 15 residues. Trimming pared 6 bases from V and 2 bases from J, leaving 14 bases between. The CDR3 reads CASSKEGVGNQPQHF. CDR3 sequence (DNA): TGTGCCAGCAGCAAAGAGGGCGTGGGCAATCAGCCCCAGCATTTT.

This clone has only one observation. The chain couples TRBV19 to TRBJ2-2; D is ambiguous. The germline V gene encodes CDR1 LNHDA and CDR2 SQIVND (reference sequence). The CDR3 runs 14 residues. Trimming removed 6 bases at V and 3 bases at J, with 11 bases between. The CDR3 bases are TGTGCCAGTAGCAGGCAGGTCGACACCGGGGAGCTGTTTTTT. This translates into CASSRQVDTGELFF.

This clone showed up just once. The chain carries TRBV27 and TRBJ2-7, with TRBD2 matching over 9 bases. V trimming: 2 bases; J trimming: 0 bases; junction bases outside the gene matches: 2. The CDR3 spans 15 residues. The germline CDR1 and CDR2 sequences are MNHEY and SMNVEV (reference sequence). CDR3 sequence reads: CASSLASGDSYEQYF. The CDR3 DNA is TGTGCCAGCAGTTTAGCTAGCGGGGACTCCTACGAGCAGTACTTC.

The chain has TRBV19 and TRBJ1-3, with D hard to call. Per the germline V gene, CDR1 is LNHDA and CDR2 is SQIVND (reference sequence). The V gene lost 4 bases and the J gene lost 2 bases, with 12 bases spanning the gap. CDR3 length: 15 residues. The CDR3 spells CASSSWGTAGNTIYF. The CDR3 DNA reads TGTGCCAGTAGTAGTTGGGGAACGGCTGGAAACACCATATATTTT. Looking up the rest from reference TRBV19 and TRBJ1-3 gives the full variable domain: DGGITQSPKYLFRKEGQNVTLSCEQNLNHDAMYWYRQDPGQGLRLIYYSQIVNDFQKGDIAEGYSVSREKKESFPLTVTSAQKNPTAFYLCASSSWGTAGNTIYFGEGSWLTVV.

The rearrangement uses TRBV28 and TRBJ1-1; D gene uncertain. The V gene's germline CDR1 is MDHEN and CDR2 SYDVKM. V was clipped by 6 bases and J by 13 bases, with 18 bases between them. This CDR3 is 12 amino acids long. The CDR3 reads CASSLGMIYGFF. The CDR3 nucleotides read TGTGCCAGCAGCCTTGGGATGATTTACGGTTTCTTT.

The chain combines TRBV7-8 with TRBJ2-1, with D maybe TRBD1 (6 bases). Germline CDR1 reads SGHVS; CDR2 reads FQNEAQ. CDR3 size: 17 residues. Trimming shortened V by 0 bases and J by 0 bases, and 12 bases separated the two germline ends. The DNA of the CDR3 is TGTGCCAGCAGCTTAGCGGACAGCTACAGCTCCTACAATGAGCAGTTCTTC. Translating gives CASSLADSYSSYNEQFF.

The rearrangement joins TRBV28 to TRBJ2-6; possible D gene TRBD1, 6 bases. Trimming shortened V by 6 bases and J by 3 bases, and 21 bases separated the two germline ends. Looked up from germline, CDR1 is MDHEN and CDR2 is SYDVKM. This CDR3 has 18 residues. The CDR3 spells CASSLRTATRDGANVLTF. In nucleotides, the CDR3 is TGTGCCAGCAGCCTAAGGACAGCTACTCGGGATGGGGCCAACGTCCTGACTTTC.

The V and J genes are TRBV6-5 and TRBJ1-5, with a tentative D call TRBD1 (5 bases). CDR1 and CDR2 (germline): MNHEY, SVGAGI. This CDR3 has 14 residues. The germline V and J ends were trimmed by 6 bases and 1 base, with 10 bases remaining between them. The CDR3 here is CASSRGRSNQPQHF. The CDR3 coding sequence is TGTGCCAGCAGCCGGGGACGGAGCAATCAGCCCCAGCATTTT.

The CDR3 region is CASSYLGELFF. For the CDR3, the DNA is TGTGCCAGCAGTTACCTCGGGGAGCTGTTTTTT. V is TRBV6-5 and J is TRBJ2-2, with D uncertain. V was clipped by 2 bases and J by 7 bases, with 2 bases between them. This CDR3 region has 11 residues. Per germline, CDR1 MNHEY and CDR2 SVGAGI.